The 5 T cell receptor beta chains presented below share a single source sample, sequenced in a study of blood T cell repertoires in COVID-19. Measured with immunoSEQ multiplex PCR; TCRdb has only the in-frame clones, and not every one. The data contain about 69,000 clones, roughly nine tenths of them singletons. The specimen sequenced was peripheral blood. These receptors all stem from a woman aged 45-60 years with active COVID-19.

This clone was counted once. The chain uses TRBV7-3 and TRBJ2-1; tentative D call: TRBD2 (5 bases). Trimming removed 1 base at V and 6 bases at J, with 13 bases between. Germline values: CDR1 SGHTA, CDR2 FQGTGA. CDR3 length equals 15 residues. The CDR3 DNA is TGTGCCAGCAGCTTAAATAGCGTCGGCTCCAATGAGCAGTTCTTC. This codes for CASSLNSVGSNEQFF.

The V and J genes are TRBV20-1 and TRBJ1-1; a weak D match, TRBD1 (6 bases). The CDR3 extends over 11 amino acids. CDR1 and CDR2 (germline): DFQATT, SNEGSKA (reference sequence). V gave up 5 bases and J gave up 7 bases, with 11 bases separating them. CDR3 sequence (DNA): TGCAGTGCTGGGGGCACGATTGAAGCTTTCTTT. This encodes CSAGGTIEAFF.

The CDR3 nucleotides read TGTGCCAGCAGCCTTCTTCGGATCGACCTGACAGGGTCTAACTACGAGCAGTACTTC. Residues: CASSLLRIDLTGSNYEQYF. This sequence joins TRBV7-2 and TRBJ2-7; 7 nucleotides line up with TRBD1. This CDR3 comprises 19 residues. Germline V gene lookup returns CDR1 SGHTA and CDR2 FQGNSA. J lost 3 bases, V lost 5 bases, and 22 bases had no gene match.

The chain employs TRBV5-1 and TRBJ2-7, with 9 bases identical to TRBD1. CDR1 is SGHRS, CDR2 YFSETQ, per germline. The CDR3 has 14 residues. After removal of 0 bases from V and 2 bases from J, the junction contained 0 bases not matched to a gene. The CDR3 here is CASSLGQGAYEQYF. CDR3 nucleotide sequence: TGCGCCAGCAGCTTGGGACAGGGGGCCTACGAGCAGTACTTC.

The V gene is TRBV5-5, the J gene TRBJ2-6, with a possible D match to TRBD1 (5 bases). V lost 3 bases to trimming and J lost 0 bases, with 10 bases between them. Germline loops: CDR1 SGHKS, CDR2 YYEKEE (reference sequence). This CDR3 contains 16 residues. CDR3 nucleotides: TGTGCCAGCAGCTCCGACAGAACCTCTGGGGCCAACGTCCTGACTTTC. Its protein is CASSSDRTSGANVLTF.